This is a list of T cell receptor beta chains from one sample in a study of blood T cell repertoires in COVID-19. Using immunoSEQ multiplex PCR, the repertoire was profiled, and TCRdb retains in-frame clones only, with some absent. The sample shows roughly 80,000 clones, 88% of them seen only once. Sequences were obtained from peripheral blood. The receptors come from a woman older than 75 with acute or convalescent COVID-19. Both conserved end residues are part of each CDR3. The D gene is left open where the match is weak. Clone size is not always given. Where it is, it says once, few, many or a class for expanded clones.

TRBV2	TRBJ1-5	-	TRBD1	CASRVDRVGNQPQHF	TGTGCCAGCAGGGTTGACAGGGTCGGCAATCAGCCCCAGCATTTT
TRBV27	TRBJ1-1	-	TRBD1	CASSPRDRGQNTEAFF	TGTGCCAGCAGTCCCCGGGACAGGGGACAGAACACTGAAGCTTTCTTT
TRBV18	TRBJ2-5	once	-	CASSPPTRVGETQYF	TGTGCCAGCTCACCTCCGACCAGGGTAGGCGAGACCCAGTACTTC
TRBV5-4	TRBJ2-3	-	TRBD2	CASSLEGYARGMGTDTQYF	TGTGCCAGCAGCTTGGAGGGGTACGCGCGGGGGATGGGCACAGATACGCAGTATTTT
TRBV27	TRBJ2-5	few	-	CASSPLYQETQYF	TGTGCCAGCAGTCCTCTGTACCAAGAGACCCAGTACTTC
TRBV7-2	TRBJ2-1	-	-	CASSLSGVGFF	TGTGCCAGCAGCTTGTCGGGGGTGGGGTTCTTC
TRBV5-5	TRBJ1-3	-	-	CASSPRHGGTYSGNTIYF	TGTGCCAGCAGCCCACGGCACGGCGGGACCTACTCTGGAAACACCATATATTTT
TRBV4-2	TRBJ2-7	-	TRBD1	CASSRGQGNYEQYF	TGTGCCAGCAGCCGGGGACAGGGAAACTACGAGCAGTACTTC
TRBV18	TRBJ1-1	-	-	CASSPYGGGGTEAFF	TGTGCCAGCTCACCTTACGGGGGAGGGGGCACTGAAGCTTTCTTT
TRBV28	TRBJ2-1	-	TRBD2	CASNGGGKNEQFF	TGTGCCAGCAACGGGGGGGGCAAAAATGAGCAGTTCTTC
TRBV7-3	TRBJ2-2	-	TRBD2	CASSIGLGRTGELFF	TGTGCCAGCAGCATCGGACTAGGAAGAACCGGGGAGCTGTTTTTT
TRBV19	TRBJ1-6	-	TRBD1	CASRDRQLSLHF	TGTGCCAGCCGGGACAGGCAACTCTCCCTCCACTTT
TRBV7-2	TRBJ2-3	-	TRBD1	CASSSRDSFLGTDTQYF	TGTGCCAGCAGCTCCCGGGACAGTTTTCTTGGCACAGATACGCAGTATTTT
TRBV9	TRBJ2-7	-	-	CASSKGGDSSYEQYF	TGTGCCAGCAGCAAAGGGGGGGATAGCTCCTACGAGCAGTACTTC
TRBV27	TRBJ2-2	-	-	CASRSGTGELFF	TGTGCCAGCCGCTCGGGCACCGGGGAGCTGTTTTTT
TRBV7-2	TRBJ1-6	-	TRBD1	CASRKGGAGNSPLHF	TGTGCCAGCAGAAAAGGGGGCGCGGGGAATTCACCCCTCCACTTT